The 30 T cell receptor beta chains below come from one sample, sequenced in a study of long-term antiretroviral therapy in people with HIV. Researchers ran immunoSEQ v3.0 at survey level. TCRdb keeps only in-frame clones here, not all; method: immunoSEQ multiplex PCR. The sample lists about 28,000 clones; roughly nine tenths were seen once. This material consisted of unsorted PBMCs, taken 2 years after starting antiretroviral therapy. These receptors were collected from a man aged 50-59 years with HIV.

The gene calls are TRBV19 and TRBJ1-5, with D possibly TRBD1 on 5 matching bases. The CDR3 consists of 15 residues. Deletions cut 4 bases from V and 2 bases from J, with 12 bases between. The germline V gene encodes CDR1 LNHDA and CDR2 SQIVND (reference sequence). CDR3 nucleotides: TGTGCCAGTAGTAGTGGCTCCAGGGGCAATCAGCCCCAGCATTTT. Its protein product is CASSSGSRGNQPQHF.

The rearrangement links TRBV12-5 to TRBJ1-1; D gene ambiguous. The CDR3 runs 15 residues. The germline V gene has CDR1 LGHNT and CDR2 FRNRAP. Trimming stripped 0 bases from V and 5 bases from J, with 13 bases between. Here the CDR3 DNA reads TGTGCTAGTGGTTTGGTACGGAGCCTAGGGACTGAAGCTTTCTTT. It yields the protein CASGLVRSLGTEAFF.

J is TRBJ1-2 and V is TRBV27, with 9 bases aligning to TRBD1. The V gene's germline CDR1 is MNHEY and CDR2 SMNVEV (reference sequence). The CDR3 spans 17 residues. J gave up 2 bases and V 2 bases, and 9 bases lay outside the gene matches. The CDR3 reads CASSLTLGTGLNYGYTF. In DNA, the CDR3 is TGTGCCAGCAGTTTAACTCTCGGGACAGGGCTAAACTATGGCTACACCTTC.

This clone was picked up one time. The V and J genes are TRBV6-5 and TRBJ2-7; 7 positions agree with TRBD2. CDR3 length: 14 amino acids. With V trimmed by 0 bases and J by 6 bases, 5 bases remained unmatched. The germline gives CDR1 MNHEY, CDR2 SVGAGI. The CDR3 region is CASSYSGGGIEQYF. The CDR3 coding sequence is TGTGCCAGCAGTTACTCGGGGGGGGGTATCGAGCAGTACTTC.

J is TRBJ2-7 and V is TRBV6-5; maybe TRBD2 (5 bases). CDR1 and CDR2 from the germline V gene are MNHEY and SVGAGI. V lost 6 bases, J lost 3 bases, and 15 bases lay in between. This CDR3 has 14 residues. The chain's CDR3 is CASRAVPGYYEQYF. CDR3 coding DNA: TGTGCCAGCAGAGCGGTCCCAGGCTACTACGAGCAGTACTTC.

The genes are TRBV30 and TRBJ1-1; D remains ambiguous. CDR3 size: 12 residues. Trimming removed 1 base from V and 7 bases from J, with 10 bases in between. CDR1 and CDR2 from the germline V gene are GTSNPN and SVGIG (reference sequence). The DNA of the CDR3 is TGTGCCTGGAGTGACCAGTTCCTTGAAGCTTTCTTT. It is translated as CAWSDQFLEAFF.

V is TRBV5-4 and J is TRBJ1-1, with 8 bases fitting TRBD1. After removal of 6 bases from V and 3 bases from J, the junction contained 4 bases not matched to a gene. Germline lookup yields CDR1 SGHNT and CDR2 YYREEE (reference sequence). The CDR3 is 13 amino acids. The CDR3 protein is CASILDRDTEAFF. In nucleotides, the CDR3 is TGTGCCAGCATCCTGGACAGGGACACTGAAGCTTTCTTT.

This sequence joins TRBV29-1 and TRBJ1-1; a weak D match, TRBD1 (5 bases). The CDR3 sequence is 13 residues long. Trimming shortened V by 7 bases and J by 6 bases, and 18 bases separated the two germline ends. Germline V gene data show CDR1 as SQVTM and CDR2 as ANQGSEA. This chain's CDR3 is CSAIVRGRPEAFF. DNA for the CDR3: TGCAGCGCTATCGTCCGGGGGAGGCCTGAAGCTTTCTTT.

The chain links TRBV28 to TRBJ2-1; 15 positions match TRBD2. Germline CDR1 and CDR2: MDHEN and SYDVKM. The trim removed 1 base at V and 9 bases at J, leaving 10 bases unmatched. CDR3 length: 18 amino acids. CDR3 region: CASSLSPTWTSGRGEQFF. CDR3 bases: TGTGCCAGCAGTTTATCCCCCACGTGGACTAGCGGGAGGGGTGAGCAGTTCTTC.

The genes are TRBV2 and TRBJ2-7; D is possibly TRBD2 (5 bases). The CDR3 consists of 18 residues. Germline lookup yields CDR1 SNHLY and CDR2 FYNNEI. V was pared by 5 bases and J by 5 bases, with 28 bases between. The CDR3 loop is CASSFTPLAGDKGDEQYF. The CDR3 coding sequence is TGTGCCAGCAGTTTCACCCCCCTTGCCGGTGACAAGGGAGACGAGCAGTACTTC.

The CDR3 protein is CASSYPSGAYEQYF. As DNA, the CDR3 is TGTGCCAGCAGTTACCCTAGCGGAGCCTACGAGCAGTACTTC. The chain is built from TRBV28 and TRBJ2-7; 7 positions agree with TRBD2. Germline CDR1 is MDHEN and CDR2 is SYDVKM. V was clipped by 4 bases and J by 2 bases; unmatched bases: 5. The CDR3 runs 14 residues. Combining the CDR3 with reference TRBV28 and TRBJ2-7 gives the whole variable domain DVKVTQSSRYLVKRTGEKVFLECVQDMDHENMFWYRQDPGLGLRLIYFSYDVKMKEKGDIPEGYSVSREKKERFSLILESASTNQTSMYLCASSYPSGAYEQYFGPGTRLTVT.

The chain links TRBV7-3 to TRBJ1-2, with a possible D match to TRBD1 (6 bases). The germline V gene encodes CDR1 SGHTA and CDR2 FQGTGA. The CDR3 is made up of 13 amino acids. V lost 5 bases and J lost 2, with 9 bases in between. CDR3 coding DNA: TGTGCCAGCAGCGCCACAGGGAACTATGGCTACACCTTC. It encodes CASSATGNYGYTF.

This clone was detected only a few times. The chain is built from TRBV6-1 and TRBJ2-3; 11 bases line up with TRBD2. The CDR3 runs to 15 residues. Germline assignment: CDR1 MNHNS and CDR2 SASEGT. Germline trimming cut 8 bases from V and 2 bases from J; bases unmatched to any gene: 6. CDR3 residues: CASENSGRATDTQYF. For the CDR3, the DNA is TGTGCCAGCGAGAATAGCGGGAGGGCCACAGATACGCAGTATTTT.

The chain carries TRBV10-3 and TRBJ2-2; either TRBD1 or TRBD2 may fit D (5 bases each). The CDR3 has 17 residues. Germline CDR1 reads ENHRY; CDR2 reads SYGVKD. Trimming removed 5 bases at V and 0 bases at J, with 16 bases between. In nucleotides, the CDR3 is TGTGCCATCAGTCTACGCTCCGGGACCCCGAACACCGGGGAGCTGTTTTTT. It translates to CAISLRSGTPNTGELFF.

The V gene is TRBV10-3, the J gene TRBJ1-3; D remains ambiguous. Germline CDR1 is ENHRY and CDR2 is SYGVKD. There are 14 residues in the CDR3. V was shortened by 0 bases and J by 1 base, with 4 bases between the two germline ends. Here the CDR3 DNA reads TGTGCCATCAGTGAGTCGGGGTCTGGAAACACCATATATTTT. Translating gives CAISESGSGNTIYF.

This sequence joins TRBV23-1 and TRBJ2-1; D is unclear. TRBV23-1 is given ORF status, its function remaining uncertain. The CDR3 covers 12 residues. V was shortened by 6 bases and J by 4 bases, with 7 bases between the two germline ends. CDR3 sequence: CASRGSYNEQFF. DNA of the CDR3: TGCGCCAGCAGAGGCAGTTACAATGAGCAGTTCTTC.

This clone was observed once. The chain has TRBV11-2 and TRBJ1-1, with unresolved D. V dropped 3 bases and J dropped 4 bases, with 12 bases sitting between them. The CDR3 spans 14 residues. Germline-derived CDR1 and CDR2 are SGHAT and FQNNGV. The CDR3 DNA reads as TGTGCCAGCAGCTTCACATTACAAGGCACTGAAGCTTTCTTT. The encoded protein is CASSFTLQGTEAFF.

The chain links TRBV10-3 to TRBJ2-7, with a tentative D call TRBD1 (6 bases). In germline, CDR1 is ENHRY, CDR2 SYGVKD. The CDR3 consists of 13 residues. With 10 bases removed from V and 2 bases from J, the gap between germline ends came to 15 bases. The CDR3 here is CATAGQYPYEQYF. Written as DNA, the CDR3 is TGTGCCACCGCCGGACAGTACCCCTACGAGCAGTACTTC.

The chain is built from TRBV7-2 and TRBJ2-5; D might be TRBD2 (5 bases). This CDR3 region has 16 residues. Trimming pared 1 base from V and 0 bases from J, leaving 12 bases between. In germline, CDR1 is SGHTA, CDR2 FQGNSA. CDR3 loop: CASSLGAAQYQETQYF. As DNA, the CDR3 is TGTGCCAGCAGCTTAGGAGCGGCTCAGTACCAAGAGACCCAGTACTTC.

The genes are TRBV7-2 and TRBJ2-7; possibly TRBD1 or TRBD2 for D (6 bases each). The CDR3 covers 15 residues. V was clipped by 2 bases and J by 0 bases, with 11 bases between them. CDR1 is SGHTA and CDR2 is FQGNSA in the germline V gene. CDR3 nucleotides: TGTGCCAGCAGCTTAATGGGGGGCCCCTCCTACGAGCAGTACTTC. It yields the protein CASSLMGGPSYEQYF.

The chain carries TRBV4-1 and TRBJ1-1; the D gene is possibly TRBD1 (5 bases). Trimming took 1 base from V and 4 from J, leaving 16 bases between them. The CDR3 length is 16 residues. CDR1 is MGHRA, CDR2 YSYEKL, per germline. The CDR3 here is CASSQVTRDQFTEAFF. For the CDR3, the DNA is TGCGCCAGCAGCCAAGTTACCAGGGACCAATTCACTGAAGCTTTCTTT.

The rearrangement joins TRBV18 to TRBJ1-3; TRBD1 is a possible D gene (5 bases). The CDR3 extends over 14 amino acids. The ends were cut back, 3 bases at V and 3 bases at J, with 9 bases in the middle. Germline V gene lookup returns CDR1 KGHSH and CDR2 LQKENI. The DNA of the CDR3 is TGTGCCAGCTCACCCCAGGGAATTGGAAACACCATATATTTT. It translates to CASSPQGIGNTIYF.

The CDR3 loop reads CAWSARIEAFF. CDR3 coding DNA: TGTGCCTGGAGTGCTCGAATTGAAGCTTTCTTT. This chain uses TRBV30 with TRBJ1-1; D remains ambiguous. CDR3 length: 11 amino acids. The V gene lost 1 base and the J gene lost 7 bases, with 7 bases spanning the gap. Looked up from germline, CDR1 is GTSNPN and CDR2 is SVGIG (reference sequence).

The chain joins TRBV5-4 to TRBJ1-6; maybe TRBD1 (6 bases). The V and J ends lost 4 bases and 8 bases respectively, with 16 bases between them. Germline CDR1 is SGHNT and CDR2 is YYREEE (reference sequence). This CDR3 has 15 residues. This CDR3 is CASSLGAAGDSPLHF. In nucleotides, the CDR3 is TGTGCCAGCAGCCTGGGGGCCGCCGGGGATTCACCCCTCCACTTT.

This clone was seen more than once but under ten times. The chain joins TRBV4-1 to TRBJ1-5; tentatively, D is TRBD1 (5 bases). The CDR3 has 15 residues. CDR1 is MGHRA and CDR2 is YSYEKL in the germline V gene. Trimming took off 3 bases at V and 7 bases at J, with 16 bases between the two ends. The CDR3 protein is CASSQYPQGSQPQHF. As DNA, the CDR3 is TGCGCCAGCAGCCAGTACCCCCAGGGTTCCCAGCCCCAGCATTTT.

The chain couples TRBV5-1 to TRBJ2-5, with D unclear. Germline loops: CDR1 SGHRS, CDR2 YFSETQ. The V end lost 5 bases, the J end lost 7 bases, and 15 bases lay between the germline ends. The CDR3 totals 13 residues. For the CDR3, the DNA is TGCGCCAGCAGTTTAGACTCTGACTGGACCCAGTACTTC. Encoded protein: CASSLDSDWTQYF.

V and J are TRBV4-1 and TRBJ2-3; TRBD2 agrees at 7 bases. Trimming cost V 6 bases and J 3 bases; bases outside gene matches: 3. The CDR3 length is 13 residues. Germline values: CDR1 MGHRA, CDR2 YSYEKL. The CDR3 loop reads CASRPGGTDTQYF. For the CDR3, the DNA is TGCGCCAGCAGGCCCGGGGGGACAGATACGCAGTATTTT.

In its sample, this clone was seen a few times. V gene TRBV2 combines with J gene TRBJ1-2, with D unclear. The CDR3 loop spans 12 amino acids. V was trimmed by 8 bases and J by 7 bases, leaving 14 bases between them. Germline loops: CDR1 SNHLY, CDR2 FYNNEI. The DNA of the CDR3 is TGTGCCAGCTCACAGACGTACAGTGGCTACACCTTC. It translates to CASSQTYSGYTF.

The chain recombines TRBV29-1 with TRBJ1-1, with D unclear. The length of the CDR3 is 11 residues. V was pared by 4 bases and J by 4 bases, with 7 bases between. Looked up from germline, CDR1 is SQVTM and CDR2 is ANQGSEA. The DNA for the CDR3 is TGCAGCGTTGGAGGCCGCACTGAAGCTTTCTTT. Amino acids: CSVGGRTEAFF.

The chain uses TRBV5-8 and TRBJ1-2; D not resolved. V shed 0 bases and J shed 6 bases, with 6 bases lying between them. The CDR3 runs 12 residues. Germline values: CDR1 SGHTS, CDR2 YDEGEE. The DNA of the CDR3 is TGTGCCAGCAGCTTGGGGGAGGATGGCTACACCTTC. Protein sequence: CASSLGEDGYTF.